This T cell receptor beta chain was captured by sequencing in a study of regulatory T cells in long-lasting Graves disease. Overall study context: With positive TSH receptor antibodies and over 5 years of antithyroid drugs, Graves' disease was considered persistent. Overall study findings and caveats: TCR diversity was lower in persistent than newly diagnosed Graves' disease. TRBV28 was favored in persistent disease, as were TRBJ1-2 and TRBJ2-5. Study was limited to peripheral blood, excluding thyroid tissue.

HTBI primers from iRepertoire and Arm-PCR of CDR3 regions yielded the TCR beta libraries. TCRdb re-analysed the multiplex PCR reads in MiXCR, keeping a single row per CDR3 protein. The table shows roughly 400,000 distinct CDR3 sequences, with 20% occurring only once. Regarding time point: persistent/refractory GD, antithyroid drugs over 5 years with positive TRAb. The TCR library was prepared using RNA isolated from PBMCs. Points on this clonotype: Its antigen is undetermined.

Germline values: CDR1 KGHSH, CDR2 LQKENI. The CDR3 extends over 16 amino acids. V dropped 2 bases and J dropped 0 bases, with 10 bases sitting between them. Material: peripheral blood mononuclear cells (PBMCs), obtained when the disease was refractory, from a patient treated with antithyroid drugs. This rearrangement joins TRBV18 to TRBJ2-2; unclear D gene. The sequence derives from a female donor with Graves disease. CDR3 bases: TGTGCCAGCTCACCAGGGCAGCAAGCGAACACCGGGGAGCTGTTTTTT. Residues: CASSPGQQANTGELFF.